A selection of T cell receptor beta chains follows, all from one sample in a study of T cells in Graves' hyperthyroidism and ophthalmopathy. TCRdb reprocessed the multiplex PCR reads with MiXCR, giving one entry per CDR3 protein. The data contain nearly 750,000 distinct CDR3 sequences, around a third of them seen just once; the ten biggest clones take up around 30%. Sequenced: blood. These receptors originate from a woman in her 40s with Graves' hyperthyroidism. Both conserved end residues are part of each CDR3. A D gene is named only where the DNA matches it firmly. Size is stated for part of the rows, as once, few or many counts, or as a class when the clone is expanded.

CDR3 protein,CDR3 DNA,V gene,J gene,clone size,D gene
CASSPTGYGYTF,TGTGCCAGCAGCCCCACGGGATATGGCTACACCTTC,TRBV7-2,TRBJ1-2,many,-
CASSLNGREKLFF,TGTGCCAGCAGCTTAAATGGCAGGGAAAAACTGTTTTTT,TRBV7-6,TRBJ1-4,many,-
CASSMTGANNQPQHF,TGTGCCAGTAGTATGACAGGGGCGAACAATCAGCCCCAGCATTTT,TRBV19,TRBJ1-5,many,TRBD1
CASSVQGISNQPQHF,TGTGCCAGTAGTGTACAGGGAATTTCCAATCAGCCCCAGCATTTT,TRBV19,TRBJ1-5,-,-
CASSLMGRQNTEAFF,TGTGCCAGCAGCTTAATGGGCCGACAGAACACTGAAGCTTTCTTT,TRBV7-2,TRBJ1-1,few,-
CARRTEANTGELFF,TGCGCCCGACGGACAGAGGCGAACACCGGGGAGCTGTTTTTT,TRBV10-1,TRBJ2-2,-,-
CASSRPNTGELFF,TGTGCCAGTAGTAGACCGAACACCGGGGAGCTGTTTTTT,TRBV19,TRBJ2-2,few,-
CASSIDPGRGYTQYF,TGTGCCAGTAGTATAGATCCCGGCCGCGGATATACGCAGTATTTT,TRBV19,TRBJ2-3,-,-
CASGQTWAEAFF,TGTGCCAGCGGGCAAACTTGGGCTGAAGCTTTCTTT,TRBV2,TRBJ1-1,-,-
CSVLTGTSNQPQHF,TGCAGCGTCCTGACAGGGACCAGCAATCAGCCCCAGCATTTT,TRBV29-1,TRBJ1-5,-,TRBD1
CASSYTGSTAPLHF,TGTGCCAGCAGTTACACAGGTTCTACCGCACCCCTCCACTTT,TRBV6-6,TRBJ1-6,few,-
CASSQGQARGLNTEAFF,TGCGCCAGCAGCCAAGGTCAGGCAAGGGGGTTGAACACTGAAGCTTTCTTT,TRBV4-1,TRBJ1-1,few,-
CAISEWAGRNSPLHF,TGTGCCATCAGTGAGTGGGCAGGGAGAAATTCACCCCTCCACTTT,TRBV10-3,TRBJ1-6,-,-
CASSQTRGQSEQYF,TGTGCCAGCAGCCAGACCAGGGGGCAGAGTGAGCAGTACTTC,TRBV7-8,TRBJ2-7,-,TRBD1
CASSPDFLGGQYF,TGTGCCAGCAGTCCGGACTTCCTAGGGGGGCAGTACTTC,TRBV12-3/TRBV12-4,TRBJ2-7,-,-
CATSSQADTNYGYTF,TGTGCCACCAGCAGCCAAGCCGACACTAACTATGGCTACACCTTC,TRBV15,TRBJ1-2,-,-
CASSLSPGMVTEAFF,TGCGCCAGCAGCTTGTCCCCAGGGATGGTCACTGAAGCTTTCTTT,TRBV5-1,TRBJ1-1,-,-
CASSLVWGPEAFF,TGTGCCAGCAGCTTAGTCTGGGGCCCTGAAGCTTTCTTT,TRBV7-2,TRBJ1-1,few,-
CATSRETGGIGYTF,TGTGCCACCAGCAGAGAGACAGGGGGGATTGGCTACACCTTC,TRBV15,TRBJ1-2,few,TRBD1
CSVDDGRAFF,TGCAGCGTTGACGACGGGAGAGCTTTCTTT,TRBV29-1,TRBJ1-1,few,-
CASGCRRANYEQYF,TGTGCTAGTGGTTGCAGGAGGGCGAACTACGAGCAGTACTTC,TRBV12-5,TRBJ2-7,few,-